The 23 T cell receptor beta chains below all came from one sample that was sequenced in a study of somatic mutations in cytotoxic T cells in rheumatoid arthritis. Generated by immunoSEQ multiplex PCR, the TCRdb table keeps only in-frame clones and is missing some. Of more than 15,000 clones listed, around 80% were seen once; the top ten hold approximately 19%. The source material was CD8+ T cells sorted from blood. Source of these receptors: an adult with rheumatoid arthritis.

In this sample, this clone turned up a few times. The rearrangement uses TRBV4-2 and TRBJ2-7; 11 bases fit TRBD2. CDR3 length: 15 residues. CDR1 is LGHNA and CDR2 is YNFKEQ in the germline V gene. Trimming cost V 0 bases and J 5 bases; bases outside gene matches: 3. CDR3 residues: CASSQELAGADEQYF. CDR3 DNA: TGTGCCAGCAGCCAAGAACTAGCGGGAGCGGACGAGCAGTACTTC.

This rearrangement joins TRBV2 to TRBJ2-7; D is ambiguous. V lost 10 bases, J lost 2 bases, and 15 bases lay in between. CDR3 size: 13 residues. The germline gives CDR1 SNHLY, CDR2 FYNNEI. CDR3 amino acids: CAMTTPSTYEQYF. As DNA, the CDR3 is TGTGCCATGACAACACCATCCACCTACGAGCAGTACTTC.

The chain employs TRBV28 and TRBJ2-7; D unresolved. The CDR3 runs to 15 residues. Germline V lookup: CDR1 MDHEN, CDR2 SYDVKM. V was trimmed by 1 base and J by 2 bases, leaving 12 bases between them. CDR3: CASSLSPGSTYEQYF. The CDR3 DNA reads TGTGCCAGCAGTTTATCCCCGGGCAGCACCTACGAGCAGTACTTC.

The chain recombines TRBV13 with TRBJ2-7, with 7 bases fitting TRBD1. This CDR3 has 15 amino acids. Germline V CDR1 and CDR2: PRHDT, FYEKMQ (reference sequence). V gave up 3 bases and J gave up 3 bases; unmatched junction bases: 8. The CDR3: CASSFLGRGHYEQYF. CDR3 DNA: TGTGCCAGCAGCTTTCTTGGAAGGGGGCACTACGAGCAGTACTTC.

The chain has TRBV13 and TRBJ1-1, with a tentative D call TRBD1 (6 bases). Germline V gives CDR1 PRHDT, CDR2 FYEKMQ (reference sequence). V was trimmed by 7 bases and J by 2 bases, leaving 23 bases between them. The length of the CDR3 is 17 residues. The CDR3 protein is CASNSRGTMEINTEAFF. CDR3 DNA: TGTGCCAGCAACTCACGAGGGACAATGGAGATTAACACTGAAGCTTTCTTT.

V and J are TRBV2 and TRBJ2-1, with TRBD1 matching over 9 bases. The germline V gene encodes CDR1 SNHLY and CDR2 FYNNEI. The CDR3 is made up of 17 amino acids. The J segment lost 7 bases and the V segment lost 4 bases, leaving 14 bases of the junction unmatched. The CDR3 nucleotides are TGTGCCAGCAGTGGGACAGGGGCCCAACCCCTAGCAAATGAGCAGTTCTTC. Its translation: CASSGTGAQPLANEQFF.

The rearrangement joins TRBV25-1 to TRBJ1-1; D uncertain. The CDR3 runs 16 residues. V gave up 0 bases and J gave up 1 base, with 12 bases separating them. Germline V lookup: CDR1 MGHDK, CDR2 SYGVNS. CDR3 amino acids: CASSEYGLGENTEAFF. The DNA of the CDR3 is TGTGCCAGCAGTGAATATGGCCTGGGAGAGAACACTGAAGCTTTCTTT.

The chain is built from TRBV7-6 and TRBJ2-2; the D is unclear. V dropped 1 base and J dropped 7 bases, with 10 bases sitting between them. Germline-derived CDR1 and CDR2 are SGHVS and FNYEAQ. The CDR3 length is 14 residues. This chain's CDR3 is CASSLGPGFGELFF. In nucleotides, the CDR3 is TGTGCCAGCAGCTTAGGCCCGGGTTTCGGGGAGCTGTTTTTT.

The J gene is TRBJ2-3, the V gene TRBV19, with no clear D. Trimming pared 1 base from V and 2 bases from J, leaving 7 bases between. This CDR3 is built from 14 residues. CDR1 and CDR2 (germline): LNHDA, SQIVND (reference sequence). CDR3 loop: CASSIGTHTDTQYF. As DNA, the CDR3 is TGTGCCAGTAGTATAGGTACCCACACAGATACGCAGTATTTT.

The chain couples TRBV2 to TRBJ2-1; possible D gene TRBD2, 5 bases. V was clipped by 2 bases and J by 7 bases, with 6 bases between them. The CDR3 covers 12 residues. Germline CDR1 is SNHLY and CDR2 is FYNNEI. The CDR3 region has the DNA TGTGCCAGCAGTGAAAGGAGGAATGAGCAGTTCTTC. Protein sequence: CASSERRNEQFF.

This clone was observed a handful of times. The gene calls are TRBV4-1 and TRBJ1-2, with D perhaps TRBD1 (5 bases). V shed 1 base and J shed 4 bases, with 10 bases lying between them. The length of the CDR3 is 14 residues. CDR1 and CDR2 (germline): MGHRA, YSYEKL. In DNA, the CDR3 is TGCGCCAGCAGCCAAGGACAGTCCTCCTATGGCTACACCTTC. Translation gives CASSQGQSSYGYTF.

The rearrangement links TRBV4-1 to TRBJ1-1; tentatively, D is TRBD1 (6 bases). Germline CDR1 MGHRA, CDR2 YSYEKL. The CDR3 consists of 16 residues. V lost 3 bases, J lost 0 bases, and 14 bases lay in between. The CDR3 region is CASSHDRWGMNTEAFF. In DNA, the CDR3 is TGCGCCAGCAGCCACGACAGGTGGGGCATGAACACTGAAGCTTTCTTT.

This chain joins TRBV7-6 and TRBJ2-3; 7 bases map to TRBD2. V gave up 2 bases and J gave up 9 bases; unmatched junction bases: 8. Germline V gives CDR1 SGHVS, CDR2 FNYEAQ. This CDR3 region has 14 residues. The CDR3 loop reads CASSLFPRGSTQYF. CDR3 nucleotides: TGTGCCAGCAGCTTATTCCCGCGGGGGTCGACGCAGTATTTT.

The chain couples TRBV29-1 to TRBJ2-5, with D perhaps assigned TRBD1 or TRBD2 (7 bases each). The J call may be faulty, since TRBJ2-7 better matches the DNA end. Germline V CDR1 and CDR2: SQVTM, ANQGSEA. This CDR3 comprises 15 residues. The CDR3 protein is CSVEDRGDSSYEQYF. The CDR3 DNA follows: TGCAGCGTTGAAGATCGGGGGGACAGCTCCTACGAGCAGTACTTC.

CDR3 residues: CASSHPGQVSDEQFF. In DNA, the CDR3 is TGCGCCAGCAGCCATCCGGGACAGGTGTCCGATGAGCAGTTCTTC. V gene TRBV4-1 combines with J gene TRBJ2-1, with TRBD1 matching 8 bases. The germline V gene encodes CDR1 MGHRA and CDR2 YSYEKL. There are 15 residues in the CDR3. J lost 8 bases, V lost 3 bases, and 9 bases had no gene match.

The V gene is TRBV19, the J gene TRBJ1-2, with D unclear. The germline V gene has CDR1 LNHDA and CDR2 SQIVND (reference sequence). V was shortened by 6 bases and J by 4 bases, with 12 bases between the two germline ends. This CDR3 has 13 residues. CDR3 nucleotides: TGTGCCAGTAGCCCTAGCCCCAGCTATGGCTACACCTTC. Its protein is CASSPSPSYGYTF.

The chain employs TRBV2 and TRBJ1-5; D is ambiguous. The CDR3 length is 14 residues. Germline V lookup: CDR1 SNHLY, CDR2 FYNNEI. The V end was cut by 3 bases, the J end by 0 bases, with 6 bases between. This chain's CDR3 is CASSDVPSNQPQHF. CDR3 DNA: TGTGCCAGCAGTGATGTCCCTAGCAATCAGCCCCAGCATTTT.

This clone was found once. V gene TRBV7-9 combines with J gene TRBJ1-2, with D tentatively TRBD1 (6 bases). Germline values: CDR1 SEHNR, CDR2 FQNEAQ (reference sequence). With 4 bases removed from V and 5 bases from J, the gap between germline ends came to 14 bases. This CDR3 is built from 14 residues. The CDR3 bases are TGTGCCAGCAGCTCTTGGACAGAAACATATGGCTACACCTTC. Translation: CASSSWTETYGYTF.

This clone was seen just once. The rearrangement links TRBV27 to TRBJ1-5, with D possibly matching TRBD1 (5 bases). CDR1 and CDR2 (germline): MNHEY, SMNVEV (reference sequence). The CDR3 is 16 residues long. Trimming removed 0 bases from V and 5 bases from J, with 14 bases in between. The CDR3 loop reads CASSLSQGPYDQPQHF. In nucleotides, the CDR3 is TGTGCCAGCAGTTTATCCCAGGGACCCTATGATCAGCCCCAGCATTTT.

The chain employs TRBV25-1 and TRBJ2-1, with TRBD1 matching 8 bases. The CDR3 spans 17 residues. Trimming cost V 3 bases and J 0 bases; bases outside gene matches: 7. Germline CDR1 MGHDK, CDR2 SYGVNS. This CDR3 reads CASSDPRQGFSYNEQFF. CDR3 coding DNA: TGTGCCAGCAGTGACCCTCGACAGGGGTTCTCCTACAATGAGCAGTTCTTC.

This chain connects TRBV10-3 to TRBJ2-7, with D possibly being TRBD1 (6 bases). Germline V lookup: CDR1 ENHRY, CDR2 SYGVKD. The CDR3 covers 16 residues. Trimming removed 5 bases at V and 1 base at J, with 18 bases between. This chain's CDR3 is CAISSHTGQRSYEQYF. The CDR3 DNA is TGTGCCATCAGTTCACACACCGGACAGAGATCCTACGAGCAGTACTTC.

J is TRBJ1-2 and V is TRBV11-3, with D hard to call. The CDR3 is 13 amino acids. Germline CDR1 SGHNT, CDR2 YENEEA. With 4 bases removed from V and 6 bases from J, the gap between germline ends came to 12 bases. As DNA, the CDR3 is TGTGCCAGCAGCTCCTATTATAAAAATGGCTACACCTTC. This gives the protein CASSSYYKNGYTF.

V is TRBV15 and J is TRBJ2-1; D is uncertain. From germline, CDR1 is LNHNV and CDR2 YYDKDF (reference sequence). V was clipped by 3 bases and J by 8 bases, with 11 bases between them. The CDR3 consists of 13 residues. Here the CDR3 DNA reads TGTGCCACCAGCAGGGAGCCTCGCGATGAGCAGTTCTTC. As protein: CATSREPRDEQFF.